This is a list of T cell receptor beta chains from one sample in a study of OX40 agonist ivuxolimab in advanced cancers. Only in-frame clones appear in the TCRdb table, and some are missing; sequencing was by immunoSEQ multiplex PCR. The table has some 45,000 clones, roughly 86% seen once; the top ten hold around a fifth. Source: CD4+ or CD8+ T cells sorted from blood, taken in a trial of the OX40 agonist ivuxolimab. The source is an adult with an advanced solid tumor such as melanoma, head and neck, liver or kidney cancer. The CDR3 runs from the conserved cysteine through the conserved F or W. The D gene is left open where the match is weak. Clone size is shown for a subset of rows, as once, few, many or a class of expanded clone.

CDR3aa	CDR3nt	v_gene	d_gene	abundance	j_gene
CASSQDGGLGEQYF	TGCGCCAGCAGCCAAGATGGCGGACTCGGCGAGCAGTACTTC	TRBV5-4	-	-	TRBJ2-7
CASSYFNRQETQYF	TGTGCCAGCAGTTACTTTAACAGACAAGAGACCCAGTACTTC	TRBV6-6	-	-	TRBJ2-5
CASSLIDTESPLHF	TGTGCCAGCAGCTTAATAGACACGGAGTCACCCCTCCACTTT	TRBV7-9	-	-	TRBJ1-6
CASSAGGSPLHF	TGTGCCAGCAGCGCGGGAGGATCACCCCTCCACTTT	TRBV9	-	-	TRBJ1-6
CASSQLGGQGGIQYF	TGCGCCAGCAGCCAGCTAGGGGGACAGGGAGGCATTCAGTACTTC	TRBV4-3	TRBD1	-	TRBJ2-4
CASSQDLLAGGYNEQFF	TGCGCCAGCAGCCAAGATTTACTAGCGGGGGGTTACAATGAGCAGTTCTTC	TRBV4-1	TRBD2	-	TRBJ2-1
CASSPLTGNQPQHF	TGTGCCAGCAGCCCCCTGACGGGAAATCAGCCCCAGCATTTT	TRBV7-6	-	-	TRBJ1-5
CASSVEAPGTDTQYF	TGTGCCAGCAGCGTGGAAGCGCCGGGCACAGATACGCAGTATTTT	TRBV9	-	-	TRBJ2-3
CASSPMDVGERFF	TGTGCCAGCAGCCCCATGGATGTCGGGGAGAGGTTCTTC	TRBV5-4	-	-	TRBJ2-1
CASTLAGQGEVETQYF	TGTGCCAGCACCCTAGCGGGACAGGGGGAGGTAGAGACCCAGTACTTC	TRBV7-9	TRBD1	-	TRBJ2-5
CASSDPKNTGELFF	TGTGCCAGCAGTGACCCTAAGAACACCGGGGAGCTGTTTTTT	TRBV25-1	-	-	TRBJ2-2
CASGFEVDYGYTF	TGTGCTAGTGGTTTCGAGGTAGACTATGGCTACACCTTC	TRBV12-5	-	-	TRBJ1-2
CASSPGRDTQYF	TGTGCCAGCAGCCCCGGAAGAGATACGCAGTATTTT	TRBV7-6	-	-	TRBJ2-3
CASRATGGHGELFF	TGTGCCAGCAGGGCGACAGGGGGGCACGGGGAGCTGTTTTTT	TRBV6-5	TRBD1	-	TRBJ2-2
CASSFGLSTEAFF	TGTGCCAGCAGCTTCGGGTTGAGCACTGAAGCTTTCTTT	TRBV13	-	-	TRBJ1-1
CASKQGADYGYTF	TGTGCCAGCAAGCAGGGGGCGGACTATGGCTACACCTTC	TRBV6-5	TRBD1	-	TRBJ1-2
CAISESRQGADTQYF	TGTGCCATCAGTGAGTCGAGGCAGGGGGCAGATACGCAGTATTTT	TRBV10-3	TRBD1	-	TRBJ2-3
CASSLVGTGLSYEQYF	TGCGCCAGCAGCTTGGTCGGTACCGGCCTGTCCTACGAGCAGTACTTC	TRBV5-1	-	-	TRBJ2-7
CASRVGLSYNEQFF	TGTGCCAGCAGAGTGGGACTAAGCTACAATGAGCAGTTCTTC	TRBV27	TRBD2	-	TRBJ2-1
CSVDGGTGADYGYTF	TGCAGCGTTGATGGGGGGACAGGGGCGGACTATGGCTACACCTTC	TRBV29-1	TRBD1	few	TRBJ1-2
CASSQARRAEDEQFF	TGTGCCAGCAGCCAAGCTCGGCGAGCGGAGGATGAGCAGTTCTTC	TRBV4-2	-	-	TRBJ2-1
CASSEVLTQRTGELFF	TGTGCCAGCAGTGAAGTCCTAACCCAACGAACCGGGGAGCTGTTTTTT	TRBV6-1	-	once	TRBJ2-2
CASSEYFETGTGELFF	TGTGCCAGCAGTGAATATTTTGAGACAGGCACCGGGGAGCTGTTTTTT	TRBV25-1	-	-	TRBJ2-2
CASSDSKGGGADTQYF	TGTGCCAGCAGTGACTCGAAAGGCGGGGGGGCAGATACGCAGTATTTT	TRBV6-4	TRBD2	-	TRBJ2-3
CASSSDPLGPNEKLFF	TGTGCCAGCAGTTCCGACCCCCTAGGCCCCAATGAAAAACTGTTTTTT	TRBV7-9	-	-	TRBJ1-4
CATSRDRQPQHF	TGTGCCACCAGCAGAGATCGTCAGCCCCAGCATTTT	TRBV15	-	-	TRBJ1-5
CASSPPTLGLRANYGYTF	TGTGCCAGCAGCCCACCCACCTTGGGCCTGAGAGCTAACTATGGCTACACCTTC	TRBV9	-	-	TRBJ1-2
CASSYSIQGLEAFF	TGTGCCAGCAGTTACTCGATACAGGGACTTGAAGCTTTCTTT	TRBV6-5	-	-	TRBJ1-1
CASSKGLAGEGTQYF	TGTGCCAGCAGCAAGGGACTAGCGGGGGAGGGGACCCAGTACTTC	TRBV13	TRBD2	-	TRBJ2-5
CASSYSPGAAETQYF	TGTGCCAGCAGTTACTCGCCAGGGGCTGCTGAGACCCAGTACTTC	TRBV6-5	-	few	TRBJ2-5
CASSLAPLMNTEAFF	TGTGCCAGCAGCTTAGCCCCGCTCATGAACACTGAAGCTTTCTTT	TRBV11-2	-	once	TRBJ1-1
CASSVSGGADEQFF	TGTGCCAGCAGCGTAAGCGGGGGGGCCGATGAGCAGTTCTTC	TRBV9	TRBD2	-	TRBJ2-1
CASSVAAAVRETQYF	TGTGCCAGCAGCGTAGCGGCGGCAGTAAGGGAGACCCAGTACTTC	TRBV9	-	-	TRBJ2-5
CASSLAGPETQYF	TGTGCCAGCAGCCTAGCCGGGCCCGAGACCCAGTACTTC	TRBV14	-	-	TRBJ2-5
CASSLVPGGYNEQFF	TGTGCCAGCAGCTTAGTTCCGGGGGGATATAATGAGCAGTTCTTC	TRBV11-2	TRBD2	few	TRBJ2-1
CASSVDAGTSTDTQYF	TGTGCCAGCAGCGTAGACGCGGGCACTAGCACAGATACGCAGTATTTT	TRBV9	-	-	TRBJ2-3
CASSLARGQSPNYGYTF	TGTGCCAGCAGCTTAGCCCGCGGACAGTCCCCTAACTATGGCTACACCTTC	TRBV11-2	-	-	TRBJ1-2
CASSEGNYNEQFF	TGTGCCAGTAGTGAGGGAAACTACAATGAGCAGTTCTTC	TRBV19	-	-	TRBJ2-1
CASSQEFRGANTEAFF	TGCGCCAGCAGCCAAGAATTCAGGGGGGCGAACACTGAAGCTTTCTTT	TRBV4-1	TRBD1	-	TRBJ1-1
CASSRWGTEAFF	TGTGCCAGCAGTCGGTGGGGGACTGAAGCTTTCTTT	TRBV27	-	-	TRBJ1-1
CASSVEGGSNTGELFF	TGTGCCAGCAGCGTAGAGGGCGGATCGAACACCGGGGAGCTGTTTTTT	TRBV9	-	-	TRBJ2-2
CASSPGQITNEKLFF	TGTGCCAGCAGCCCGGGACAGATAACTAATGAAAAACTGTTTTTT	TRBV11-2	TRBD1	-	TRBJ1-4
CASSGQGSNEKLFF	TGTGCCAGCAGCGGACAGGGATCGAATGAAAAACTGTTTTTT	TRBV9	TRBD1	-	TRBJ1-4